The 13 T cell receptor beta chains below all came from one sample that was sequenced in a study of cytomegalovirus exposure and HLA in healthy donors. This table comes from immunoSEQ multiplex PCR, and its TCRdb copy is limited to in-frame clones, with some not included. The sample has roughly 50,000 clones, about 92% seen once. Sequencing input: PBMCs. The receptors shown here come from a man aged 18 to 35 in good health and CMV-seronegative.

V and J are TRBV10-3 and TRBJ2-1; D might be TRBD1 (6 bases). V dropped 3 bases and J dropped 3 bases, with 12 bases sitting between them. CDR1 is ENHRY, CDR2 SYGVKD, per germline. The length of the CDR3 is 15 residues. CDR3 DNA sequence: TGTGCCATCAGTGAAAAACAGGGATACTACAATGAGCAGTTCTTC. It codes for CAISEKQGYYNEQFF.

The genes are TRBV5-1 and TRBJ1-1; unclear D gene. The V gene's germline CDR1 is SGHRS and CDR2 YFSETQ. Deletions cut 0 bases from V and 1 base from J, with 7 bases between. This CDR3 has 14 amino acids. In DNA form, the CDR3 reads TGCGCCAGCAGCTTGGCCTATGAGAACACTGAAGCTTTCTTT. Translated, it gives CASSLAYENTEAFF.

This chain joins TRBV28 and TRBJ2-7, with a tentative D call TRBD1 (6 bases). V dropped 5 bases and J dropped 0 bases, with 17 bases sitting between them. The CDR3 runs to 16 residues. Looked up from germline, CDR1 is MDHEN and CDR2 is SYDVKM. DNA for the CDR3: TGTGCCAGCAGTCCGCAACAGGGAAAAGCCTCCTACGAGCAGTACTTC. It specifies CASSPQQGKASYEQYF.

This clone was seen a single time. The genes are TRBV6-5 and TRBJ2-7; D not certain. Trimming cost V 0 bases and J 0 bases, with 12 bases left between them. The length of the CDR3 is 16 residues. Germline V gene sequence: CDR1 MNHEY, CDR2 SVGAGI. The CDR3 loop reads CASSYSSAPSSYEQYF. The CDR3 DNA sequence: TGTGCCAGCAGTTACTCGAGTGCGCCAAGCTCCTACGAGCAGTACTTC.

This rearrangement joins TRBV27 to TRBJ2-4; TRBD2 matches at 11 bases. V lost 2 bases to trimming and J lost 0 bases; unmatched junction nucleotides: 12. CDR3 length: 20 amino acids. Germline V gene lookup returns CDR1 MNHEY and CDR2 SMNVEV (reference sequence). The CDR3 loop is CASSLTEPGLAGLAKNIQYF. The DNA for the CDR3 is TGTGCCAGCAGTTTAACAGAACCCGGACTAGCGGGTTTAGCCAAAAACATTCAGTACTTC.

CDR3 amino acids: CASSVAGLSSGNTIYF. CDR3 in DNA: TGTGCCAGCAGCGTAGCGGGACTCTCCTCTGGAAACACCATATATTTT. The V gene is TRBV9, the J gene TRBJ1-3; TRBD1 might be the D (5 bases). The CDR3 loop spans 16 amino acids. Per the germline V gene, CDR1 is SGDLS and CDR2 is YYNGEE. The V and J ends lost 0 bases and 0 bases respectively, with 10 bases between them.

V usage is TRBV15 and J usage is TRBJ2-1, with D possibly matching TRBD1 (6 bases). Trimming shortened V by 11 bases and J by 5 bases, and 13 bases separated the two germline ends. The germline V gene encodes CDR1 LNHNV and CDR2 YYDKDF (reference sequence). CDR3 size: 12 residues. The CDR3 is CAVWDNHNEQFF. CDR3 DNA: TGTGCCGTATGGGACAACCACAATGAGCAGTTCTTC.

V usage is TRBV5-5 and J usage is TRBJ2-1, with D possibly matching TRBD1 (6 bases). The germline V gene encodes CDR1 SGHKS and CDR2 YYEKEE (reference sequence). V was clipped by 1 base and J by 1 base, with 15 bases between them. CDR3 length: 17 amino acids. CDR3 bases: TGTGCCAGCAGCTTGTCGACAGGTCTGAGGTCCTACAATGAGCAGTTCTTC. It translates to CASSLSTGLRSYNEQFF.

This chain uses TRBV2 with TRBJ2-7, with 8 bases identical to TRBD1. The V segment lost 5 bases and the J segment 2 bases; nucleotides outside the gene matches: 8. This CDR3 has 15 amino acids. Germline V gene data show CDR1 as SNHLY and CDR2 as FYNNEI. CDR3 bases: TGTGCCAGCAGTTCGTTGACAGGGGCGGCCTACGAGCAGTACTTC. This translates into CASSSLTGAAYEQYF.

The chain carries TRBV11-3 and TRBJ2-5; 7 nucleotides align to TRBD1. The ends lost 2 bases at V and 2 bases at J; junction bases unmatched: 5. Germline V gene data show CDR1 as SGHNT and CDR2 as YENEEA. The CDR3 has 15 residues. CDR3 bases: TGTGCCAGCAGCTTATTGGGACAGAGACAAGAGACCCAGTACTTC. Residues: CASSLLGQRQETQYF.

The chain is built from TRBV9 and TRBJ2-2; D may be TRBD2 (6 bases). Trimming pared 7 bases from V and 2 bases from J, leaving 9 bases between. Per the germline V gene, CDR1 is SGDLS and CDR2 is YYNGEE. The CDR3 totals 13 residues. In nucleotides, the CDR3 is TGTGCCAGCGGGCGGGAAAACACCGGGGAGCTGTTTTTT. This encodes CASGRENTGELFF. Using reference TRBV9 and TRBJ2-2 for the parts outside the CDR3, the full variable domain is DSGVTQTPKHLITATGQRVTLRCSPRSGDLSVYWYQQSLDQGLQFLIQYYNGEERAKGNILERFSAQQFPDLHSELNLSSLELGDSALYFCASGRENTGELFFGEGSRLTVL.

The rearrangement links TRBV28 to TRBJ2-2; TRBD1 matches at 9 bases. Germline lookup yields CDR1 MDHEN and CDR2 SYDVKM. Trimming took 6 bases from V and 3 from J; bases not matched to a gene: 5. This CDR3 is 15 amino acids long. The CDR3 spells CASRRGTGYTGELFF. As DNA, the CDR3 is TGTGCCAGCAGGAGAGGGACAGGGTACACCGGGGAGCTGTTTTTT.

The chain joins TRBV29-1 to TRBJ2-3; TRBD2 matches 14 bases. Germline-derived CDR1 and CDR2 are SQVTM and ANQGSEA. The CDR3 has 17 residues. J gave up 4 bases and V 0 bases, and 6 bases lay outside the gene matches. The CDR3 bases are TGCAGCGTTGAAGACGGGACTAGCGGGAGTGTCGCAGATACGCAGTATTTT. It yields the protein CSVEDGTSGSVADTQYF.